The 20 T cell receptor beta chains reported below all come from one sample, sequenced in a study of T cells in Graves' hyperthyroidism and ophthalmopathy. RNA transcripts gave rise to amplified TCR beta CDR3 regions. TCR CDR3 underwent first-round RT-PCR with the HTBI primer set. TCRdb called the multiplex PCR reads again in MiXCR, with one record for every CDR3 protein. Of about 690,000 distinct CDR3 sequences in the sample, 17% are singletons; the top ten hold roughly 15%. The sequencing sample was made of blood. These TCRs come from a man between 50 and 59 years old with Graves' hyperthyroidism.

Many counts were recorded for this clonotype. The chain links TRBV15 to TRBJ2-1; D possibly corresponds to TRBD1 (5 bases). In germline, CDR1 is LNHNV, CDR2 YYDKDF (reference sequence). The CDR3 is 16 residues long. V was shortened by 3 bases and J by 1 base, with 13 bases between the two germline ends. In DNA, the CDR3 is TGTGCCACCAGCAGGAGATCAGGGATTTCCTACAATGAGCAGTTCTTC. This gives the protein CATSRRSGISYNEQFF.

This clonotype was seen many times. The chain is built from TRBV27 and TRBJ1-4; D call uncertain. The CDR3 has 15 residues. Germline V gene lookup returns CDR1 MNHEY and CDR2 SMNVEV (reference sequence). Trimming cost V 5 bases and J 4 bases, with 14 bases left between them. CDR3 DNA sequence: TGTGCCAGCAGTCCGTCCTTTGGAGATAATGAAAAACTGTTTTTT. This translates into CASSPSFGDNEKLFF.

This clonotype was observed many times. V gene TRBV7-9 combines with J gene TRBJ2-1, with D uncertain. CDR1 and CDR2 (germline): SEHNR, FQNEAQ (reference sequence). The CDR3 consists of 14 residues. The V end was cut by 2 bases, the J end by 7 bases, with 12 bases between. The CDR3 is CASSLKPLRNEQFF. The CDR3 region has the DNA TGTGCCAGCAGCTTAAAACCTTTGCGGAATGAGCAGTTCTTC.

In its sample, this clonotype was seen many times. The CDR3 sequence is CATSEGQGIYEQYF. In nucleotides, the CDR3 is TGTGCCACCAGTGAGGGACAGGGGATTTACGAGCAGTACTTC. This chain links TRBV24-1 with TRBJ2-7, with TRBD1 matching over 10 bases. The CDR3 contains 14 residues. Germline loops: CDR1 KGHDR, CDR2 SFDVKD. V lost 4 bases to trimming and J lost 4 bases; unmatched junction nucleotides: 3.

The sample holds a few counts of this clonotype. The genes are TRBV3-1 and TRBJ2-5; 10 nucleotides align to TRBD2. Germline V lookup: CDR1 LGHDT, CDR2 YNNKEL (reference sequence). The CDR3 totals 21 residues. With 4 bases clipped from V and 1 base from J, the junction kept 21 bases outside the gene matches. The CDR3 nucleotides read TGTGCCAGCAGCCCAGGGGCTAGCGGGAGCGCCTTCTCTGGGGTCCAAGAGACCCAGTACTTC. Amino acid sequence: CASSPGASGSAFSGVQETQYF.

Ten or more counts support this clonotype. This chain connects TRBV6-1 to TRBJ2-3; the match to TRBD2 covers 10 bases. The CDR3 has 16 residues. CDR1 is MNHNS and CDR2 is SASEGT in the germline V gene. Trimming cost V 6 bases and J 4 bases; bases outside gene matches: 10. The CDR3, as DNA: TGTGCCAGCAGCTTCCCGAGCGGGAGGGACCCAGATACGCAGTATTTT. Translating gives CASSFPSGRDPDTQYF.

The table lists this clonotype with many counts. The chain links TRBV5-8 to TRBJ1-2, with no clear D. Germline CDR1 is SGHTS and CDR2 is YDEGEE. Trimming stripped 0 bases from V and 0 bases from J, with 9 bases between. The CDR3 runs 15 residues. CDR3 DNA sequence: TGTGCCAGCAGCTTGGAAGTTTGGGCTAACTATGGCTACACCTTC. This sequence encodes CASSLEVWANYGYTF.

This clonotype was found many times. The gene calls are TRBV7-8 and TRBJ2-5; 8 bases fit TRBD2. The CDR3 totals 14 residues. With V trimmed by 3 bases and J by 2 bases, 2 bases remained unmatched. CDR1 is SGHVS and CDR2 is FQNEAQ in the germline V gene. CDR3 DNA sequence: TGTGCCAGCAGCTTTAAGCGGGGGCAAGAGACCCAGTACTTC. Translation: CASSFKRGQETQYF.

V gene TRBV7-9 combines with J gene TRBJ1-1; a weak D match, TRBD1 (5 bases). The CDR3 spans 15 residues. V was pared by 2 bases and J by 5 bases, with 15 bases between. Germline CDR1 and CDR2: SEHNR and FQNEAQ (reference sequence). CDR3: CASSLRAGGVTEAFF. CDR3 coding DNA: TGTGCCAGCAGCTTAAGGGCGGGGGGGGTTACTGAAGCTTTCTTT.

The chain employs TRBV5-1 and TRBJ2-3; 8 bases are shared with TRBD2. The CDR3 is 16 residues long. Germline V lookup: CDR1 SGHRS, CDR2 YFSETQ. V was clipped by 4 bases and J by 3 bases; unmatched bases: 10. The CDR3 nucleotides read TGCGCCAGCAGCCATCCTCCTCCGGGGGGGACAGATACGCAGTATTTT. Its translation is CASSHPPPGGTDTQYF.

In this sample, this clonotype turned up many times. This chain uses TRBV28 with TRBJ1-5, with 7 nucleotides matching TRBD1. J gave up 0 bases and V 7 bases, and 9 bases lay outside the gene matches. The CDR3 is 16 residues long. Germline lookup yields CDR1 MDHEN and CDR2 SYDVKM. The CDR3 DNA sequence: TGTGCCAGCACCCAACAGGGGTCCCGTAGCAATCAGCCCCAGCATTTT. Its protein product is CASTQQGSRSNQPQHF.

This clonotype was picked up many times. This rearrangement joins TRBV5-1 to TRBJ2-5; 13 bases are a match to TRBD2. The V segment lost 0 bases and the J segment 5 bases; nucleotides outside the gene matches: 7. The germline V gene encodes CDR1 SGHRS and CDR2 YFSETQ. The CDR3 runs to 17 residues. CDR3 protein: CASSLAIGTSGTETQYF. DNA for the CDR3: TGCGCCAGCAGCTTGGCCATAGGGACTAGCGGGACGGAGACCCAGTACTTC.

This clonotype was seen many times. The chain carries TRBV7-3 and TRBJ2-2; TRBD2 matches 12 bases. This CDR3 is built from 18 residues. Germline CDR1 SGHTA, CDR2 FQGTGA. Trimming removed 5 bases from V and 0 bases from J; junction bases left unmatched: 7. The CDR3 DNA sequence: TGTGCCAGCAGCGTTCATGGACTAGCGGGACCGAACACCGGGGAGCTGTTTTTT. Protein sequence: CASSVHGLAGPNTGELFF. The entire variable domain, with the rest obtained from reference TRBV7-3 and TRBJ2-2, is as follows: GAGVSQTPSNKVTEKGKYVELRCDPISGHTALYWYRQSLGQGPEFLIYFQGTGAADDSGLPNDRFFAVRPEGSVSTLKIQRTERGDSAVYLCASSVHGLAGPNTGELFFGEGSRLTVL.

The chain links TRBV20-1 to TRBJ2-7; TRBD1 agrees at 10 bases. V lost 6 bases to trimming and J lost 7 bases; unmatched junction nucleotides: 15. There are 15 residues in the CDR3. In germline, CDR1 is DFQATT, CDR2 SNEGSKA (reference sequence). The CDR3: CSATQLRQGAGEQYF. The CDR3 DNA reads TGCAGTGCCACCCAGCTGAGACAGGGGGCCGGGGAGCAGTACTTC.

There are many counts of this clonotype. The chain employs TRBV7-3 and TRBJ2-5; D unclear. CDR1 is SGHTA, CDR2 FQGTGA, per germline. CDR3 length: 15 residues. V was pared by 4 bases and J by 5 bases, with 17 bases between. The CDR3 nucleotides read TGTGCCAGCAGCTCCTCTGGGCTAATTGGGGAGACCCAGTACTTC. This sequence encodes CASSSSGLIGETQYF.

The sample holds many counts of this clonotype. This chain connects TRBV9 to TRBJ2-1, with 9 bases that match TRBD2. With 0 bases clipped from V and 1 base from J, the junction kept 5 bases outside the gene matches. The CDR3 runs 17 residues. The V gene's germline CDR1 is SGDLS and CDR2 YYNGEE. The DNA for the CDR3 is TGTGCCAGCAGCGTAGATTCAGCGGGAGGATCCTACAATGAGCAGTTCTTC. Amino acids: CASSVDSAGGSYNEQFF.

J is TRBJ2-3 and V is TRBV6-1; 7 nucleotides align to TRBD2. Germline CDR1 MNHNS, CDR2 SASEGT. The CDR3 contains 16 residues. J lost 0 bases, V lost 8 bases, and 11 bases had no gene match. The CDR3 region is CASAIVSGASTDTQYF. Written as DNA, the CDR3 is TGTGCCAGCGCCATAGTGAGCGGGGCTAGCACAGATACGCAGTATTTT.

This clonotype has just a few counts. The rearrangement joins TRBV10-3 to TRBJ2-3; unclear D gene. Germline CDR1 and CDR2: ENHRY and SYGVKD. Trimming stripped 6 bases from V and 4 bases from J, with 8 bases between. This CDR3 comprises 12 residues. CDR3 nucleotide sequence: TGTGCCATCAGGGGGTCGGCAGATACGCAGTATTTT. Amino acids: CAIRGSADTQYF.

This clonotype was seen ten or more times. V is TRBV11-2 and J is TRBJ1-5, with TRBD1 identical over 7 bases. V shed 5 bases and J 5 bases; nucleotides not matched to a gene: 3. Germline CDR1 and CDR2: SGHAT and FQNNGV. The CDR3 is 13 residues long. Here the CDR3 DNA reads TGTGCCAGCAGCGCAGACAGGGATCAGCCCCAGCATTTT. This sequence encodes CASSADRDQPQHF.

About this clonotype itself: A much larger clone lies one base from this, so it may be a read error. The chain has TRBV2 and TRBJ1-5; unclear D gene. The V gene's germline CDR1 is SNHLY and CDR2 FYNNEI. This CDR3 has 15 amino acids. The CDR3, as DNA: TGTGCCAGCGGTGAAGCCATTCATAGCAATCAGCCCCAGCATTTT. Amino acid sequence: CASGEAIHSNQPQHF.